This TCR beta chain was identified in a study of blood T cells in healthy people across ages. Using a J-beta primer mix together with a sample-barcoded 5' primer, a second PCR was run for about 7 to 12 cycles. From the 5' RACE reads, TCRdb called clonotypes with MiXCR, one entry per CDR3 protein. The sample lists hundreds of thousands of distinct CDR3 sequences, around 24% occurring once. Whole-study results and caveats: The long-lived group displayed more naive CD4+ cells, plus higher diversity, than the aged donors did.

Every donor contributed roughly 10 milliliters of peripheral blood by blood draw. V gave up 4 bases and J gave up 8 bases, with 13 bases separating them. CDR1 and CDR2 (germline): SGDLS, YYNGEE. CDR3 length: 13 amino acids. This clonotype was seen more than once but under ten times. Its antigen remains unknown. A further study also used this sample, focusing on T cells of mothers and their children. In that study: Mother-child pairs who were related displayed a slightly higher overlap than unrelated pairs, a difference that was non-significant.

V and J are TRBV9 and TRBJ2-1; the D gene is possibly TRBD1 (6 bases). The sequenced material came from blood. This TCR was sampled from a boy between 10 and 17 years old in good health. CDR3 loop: CASSTQQGYEQFF. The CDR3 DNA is TGTGCCAGCAGCACCCAACAGGGCTATGAGCAGTTCTTC. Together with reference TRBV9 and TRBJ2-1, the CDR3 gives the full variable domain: DSGVTQTPKHLITATGQRVTLRCSPRSGDLSVYWYQQSLDQGLQFLIQYYNGEERAKGNILERFSAQQFPDLHSELNLSSLELGDSALYFCASSTQQGYEQFFGPGTRLTVL.